The sequence of this T cell receptor beta chain was determined in a study of read filtering for tumor transcriptome and immune sequencing. Overall study context: Whole-transcriptome libraries were prepared after DNase treatment. Findings and limits, study-wide: IR-seq captured clonotypes deeper and more reliably than RNA-seq. IR-seq and RNA-seq agreed better without single-read clonotypes.

The germline V gene encodes CDR1 SGHRS and CDR2 YFSETQ. There are 15 residues in the CDR3. At the time of active disease, bone marrow was collected from every patient. From roughly 0.4 ug of RNA, a library with molecular barcoded alpha/delta and beta/gamma adaptors was made. TCRdb redid the calling of the reads with MiXCR, one entry per CDR3 protein. Altogether more than 55,000 distinct CDR3 sequences are present, 20% to 25% being singletons, with the ten largest covering about a sixth. This clonotype showed up just once. The antigen is not known. Relative to the germline gene, one junction end is altered; a read error may explain this.

The chain recombines TRBV5-1 with TRBJ1-1; TRBD1 is a possible D gene (6 bases). The origin of this receptor is a donor at least 40 years old with multiple myeloma. Sequenced input: a population of CD138-negative cells sorted from bone marrow. CDR3 sequence: CASSVKPQGNTAAFF. In DNA form, the CDR3 reads TGCGCCAGCAGCGTGAAACCACAGGGTAACACTGCAGCTTTCTTT.